This TCR beta chain stems from a study of blood T cell repertoires in COVID-19. Study overall: Both acute and convalescent COVID-19 samples were obtained from the United States, Italy and Spain. T cells, B-cell-depleted T cells, or PBMCs provided the cDNA or gDNA that served as material.

In the study's own analysis: Quantification of nucleated cells was approximated via reference gene primer amplification. TCRdb's table, derived via immunoSEQ multiplex PCR, lists solely in-frame clones and lacks some. The V and J calls and clone size come from that table; D and trimming were worked out from the DNA. The sample has a few hundred thousand clones; approximately 89% are singletons. The CDR3 loop spans 13 amino acids. V was trimmed by 3 bases and J by 4 bases, leaving 12 bases between them. Germline CDR1 is GTSNPN and CDR2 is SVGIG (reference sequence). The specimen was peripheral blood. The rearrangement links TRBV30 to TRBJ2-5, with D tentatively TRBD2 (5 bases). The receptor was derived from a woman aged 25 to 45 who had recovered from COVID-19. CDR3 nucleotides: TGTGCCTGGAGCCGAGGGATTCTAGAGACCCAGTACTTC. This sequence encodes CAWSRGILETQYF.